Below are 15 T cell receptor beta chains sequenced from a single sample in a study of beta chain features in type 1 diabetes. Reverse transcribing all isolated RNA meant expressed TCRB transcripts were sequenced. This table comes from immunoSEQ multiplex PCR, and its TCRdb copy is limited to in-frame clones, with some not included. The repertoire has 200,000 to 250,000 clones, 25% to 30% of them found once; the top ten carry under 5%. Input material: central memory CD4+ T cells from blood. The receptors derive from a man aged 25-40 years in good health.

V gene TRBV6-5 combines with J gene TRBJ2-7; TRBD1 agrees at 7 bases. Germline V gives CDR1 MNHEY, CDR2 SVGAGI. V shed 6 bases and J 4 bases; nucleotides not matched to a gene: 9. The CDR3 extends over 14 amino acids. CDR3 in DNA: TGTGCCAGCAGACCCCGACAGGGCCGTTACGAGCAGTACTTC. It yields the protein CASRPRQGRYEQYF.

This clone was found many times. The chain links TRBV29-1 to TRBJ1-2; D gene ambiguous. V shed 0 bases and J shed 6 bases, with 20 bases lying between them. The CDR3 totals 16 residues. CDR1 is SQVTM and CDR2 is ANQGSEA in the germline V gene. CDR3 DNA: TGCAGCGTTGAAGATACATCGGTTCGCGAGTCGAATGGCTACACCTTC. Protein sequence: CSVEDTSVRESNGYTF.

A few counts support this clone. The chain joins TRBV30 to TRBJ2-3; D tentatively reads TRBD1 or TRBD2 (5 bases each). Germline V lookup: CDR1 GTSNPN, CDR2 SVGIG (reference sequence). The V and J ends lost 0 bases and 4 bases respectively, with 14 bases between them. CDR3 length: 15 residues. CDR3 region: CAWSVNLRGADTQYF. The CDR3 DNA sequence: TGTGCCTGGAGTGTAAACCTGAGAGGGGCAGATACGCAGTATTTT.

As to this clone: This sample includes further DNA sequences coding for the same CDR3. The gene calls are TRBV29-1 and TRBJ2-3; D may be TRBD1 or TRBD2 (6 bases each). V was trimmed by 3 bases and J by 6 bases, leaving 10 bases between them. Germline V lookup: CDR1 SQVTM, CDR2 ANQGSEA. There are 12 residues in the CDR3. Here the CDR3 DNA reads TGCAGCGTTGACGGGGGCGGGGATACGCAGTATTTT. Protein product: CSVDGGGDTQYF.

This clone was seen many times. This chain uses TRBV4-3 with TRBJ2-1, with 7 positions matching TRBD2. Trimming cost V 0 bases and J 6 bases; bases outside gene matches: 2. The CDR3 totals 14 residues. Germline CDR1 is LGHNA and CDR2 is YSLEER. This CDR3 reads CASSQETSVNEQFF. In DNA, the CDR3 is TGCGCCAGCAGCCAAGAAACTAGCGTCAATGAGCAGTTCTTC.

V usage is TRBV2 and J usage is TRBJ2-3; D may be TRBD2 (5 bases). V lost 8 bases to trimming and J lost 5 bases, with 14 bases between them. Per germline, CDR1 SNHLY and CDR2 FYNNEI. This CDR3 region has 13 residues. Here the CDR3 reads CASERGHGDTQYF. CDR3 nucleotide sequence: TGTGCCAGCGAAAGAGGGCATGGAGATACGCAGTATTTT.

This clone was recorded a few times. The chain joins TRBV4-3 to TRBJ2-1; 10 bases match TRBD1. The germline V gene encodes CDR1 LGHNA and CDR2 YSLEER. V was pared by 4 bases and J by 2 bases, with 5 bases of the junction left unmatched. The CDR3 spans 16 residues. As DNA, the CDR3 is TGCGCCAGCAGCCCTAGACAGGGGGCGGCCTACAATGAGCAGTTCTTC. Translation gives CASSPRQGAAYNEQFF.

V usage is TRBV29-1 and J usage is TRBJ1-2; D remains ambiguous. Germline V gene lookup returns CDR1 SQVTM and CDR2 ANQGSEA. V was clipped by 4 bases and J by 7 bases, with 10 bases between them. The CDR3 has 11 amino acids. This CDR3 reads CSVVGIRGYTF. For the CDR3, the DNA is TGCAGCGTTGTAGGGATCCGTGGCTACACCTTC.

A few counts support this clone. The chain joins TRBV2 to TRBJ2-7; possible D gene TRBD1, 6 bases. Germline CDR1 SNHLY, CDR2 FYNNEI. Trimming removed 10 bases at V and 7 bases at J, with 20 bases between. The CDR3 has 13 residues. The CDR3 sequence: CANRGTPLSEQYF. The CDR3 coding sequence is TGTGCCAACAGAGGGACACCCTTATCGGAGCAGTACTTC.

The rearrangement links TRBV7-9 to TRBJ2-1; the D is unclear. This CDR3 has 13 amino acids. The germline gives CDR1 SEHNR, CDR2 FQNEAQ (reference sequence). V was pared by 4 bases and J by 10 bases, with 14 bases between. Written as DNA, the CDR3 is TGTGCCAGCAGCTCGACGGTTAGTCGCGAGCAGTTCTTC. Its protein product is CASSSTVSREQFF.

On this clone: A much larger clone sits a single nucleotide away, making a read error possible. V is TRBV18 and J is TRBJ2-1, with 9 bases fitting TRBD2. J was trimmed by 9 bases and V by 3 bases; bases with no gene match: 12. This CDR3 spans 16 amino acids. Germline V gene lookup returns CDR1 KGHSH and CDR2 LQKENI. CDR3 amino acids: CASSPGKPGLAIEQFF. CDR3 bases: TGTGCCAGCTCACCCGGAAAACCGGGACTAGCTATTGAGCAGTTCTTC.

The V and J genes are TRBV29-1 and TRBJ2-3; D remains ambiguous. Germline V gene sequence: CDR1 SQVTM, CDR2 ANQGSEA. V lost 3 bases and J 6 bases, leaving 7 bases between the germline ends. The CDR3 consists of 11 residues. CDR3 in DNA: TGCAGCGTTGATACGGTTGATACGCAGTATTTT. This codes for CSVDTVDTQYF.

This clone appeared a few times. V gene TRBV28 combines with J gene TRBJ2-5, with D possibly TRBD1 on 6 matching bases. V was clipped by 4 bases and J by 4 bases, with 13 bases between them. CDR1 is MDHEN and CDR2 is SYDVKM in the germline V gene. This CDR3 is 14 amino acids long. This CDR3 is CASSSTGPGETQYF. The CDR3 bases are TGTGCCAGCAGTTCGACAGGCCCGGGAGAGACCCAGTACTTC. Variable domain in full (rest from reference TRBV28 and TRBJ2-5): DVKVTQSSRYLVKRTGEKVFLECVQDMDHENMFWYRQDPGLGLRLIYFSYDVKMKEKGDIPEGYSVSREKKERFSLILESASTNQTSMYLCASSSTGPGETQYFGPGTRLLVL.

The chain is built from TRBV6-1 and TRBJ2-7, with D possibly being TRBD1 (6 bases). CDR1 and CDR2 from the germline V gene are MNHNS and SASEGT. Trimming cost V 6 bases and J 7 bases, with 16 bases left between them. This CDR3 contains 13 residues. This chain's CDR3 is CASSLDSRLEQYF. Written as DNA, the CDR3 is TGTGCCAGCAGCTTGGACAGCCGCCTGGAGCAGTACTTC.

This chain connects TRBV7-9 to TRBJ2-1; no definite D call. The CDR3 has 13 amino acids. Germline V gene sequence: CDR1 SEHNR, CDR2 FQNEAQ (reference sequence). The ends were cut back, 1 base at V and 10 bases at J, with 11 bases in the middle. This CDR3 reads CASSLGSKSEQFF. CDR3 DNA sequence: TGTGCCAGCAGCTTAGGATCCAAATCGGAGCAGTTCTTC.